The 20 T cell receptor beta chains below were found in one sample sequenced in a study of regulatory T cells in long-lasting Graves disease. The sample's time point: newly diagnosed GD, antithyroid drugs for less than 3 months. Preparation of the TCR library used RNA extracted from PBMCs. CDR3-region Arm-PCR and iRepertoire HTBI primers produced the TCR beta libraries. TCRdb passed the multiplex PCR reads through MiXCR, listing each CDR3 protein once. The table has 400,000 to 500,000 distinct CDR3 sequences, about 15% seen once; the top ten hold approximately 15%. The same data also contributed to another study, on T cells in Graves' hyperthyroidism and ophthalmopathy.

Sequenced material: peripheral blood mononuclear cells (PBMCs), taken at new diagnosis, from a patient treated with antithyroid drugs. These receptors were collected from a woman in her 30s with Graves disease.

This clonotype occurred many times. The rearrangement joins TRBV11-3 to TRBJ2-1; 11 nucleotides line up with TRBD2. Germline V CDR1 and CDR2: SGHNT, YENEEA. V trimming: 5 bases; J trimming: 5 bases; junction bases outside the gene matches: 5. The CDR3 has 15 amino acids. Here the CDR3 reads CASSIGLAGHNEQFF. DNA for the CDR3: TGTGCCAGCAGCATAGGACTAGCGGGCCACAATGAGCAGTTCTTC.

At least ten counts were recorded for this clonotype. This chain uses TRBV7-8 with TRBJ1-1, with a weak D call TRBD1 (5 bases). Germline V gene data show CDR1 as SGHVS and CDR2 as FQNEAQ. Trimming removed 1 base from V and 3 bases from J, with 18 bases in between. This CDR3 comprises 17 residues. CDR3 amino acids: CASSLGPGGALDTEAFF. The CDR3 bases are TGTGCCAGCAGCTTAGGCCCAGGTGGGGCACTGGACACTGAAGCTTTCTTT.

V gene TRBV6-6 combines with J gene TRBJ2-1; 10 nucleotides line up with TRBD2. CDR1 MNHNY and CDR2 SVGAGI come from the germline V gene (reference sequence). V was clipped by 0 bases and J by 9 bases; unmatched bases: 8. The length of the CDR3 is 16 residues. The CDR3 here is CASSYSTASGSIEQFF. In DNA, the CDR3 is TGTGCCAGCAGTTACTCGACGGCTAGCGGGAGTATTGAGCAGTTCTTC.

This clonotype appeared many times. CDR3 protein: CAWSTGGRLETQYF. The CDR3 nucleotides read TGTGCCTGGTCCACAGGGGGCCGGTTGGAGACCCAGTACTTC. The chain recombines TRBV30 with TRBJ2-5, with 9 bases identical to TRBD1. Germline lookup yields CDR1 GTSNPN and CDR2 SVGIG (reference sequence). The CDR3 length is 14 residues. J was trimmed by 5 bases and V by 5 bases; bases with no gene match: 9.

This clonotype was recorded at least ten times. The chain couples TRBV5-6 to TRBJ1-1, with D possibly being TRBD1 (6 bases). Trimming left V 5 bases short and J 1 base short, with 15 bases between. Per germline, CDR1 SGHDT and CDR2 YYEEEE. CDR3 length: 15 amino acids. CDR3 loop: CASREGTSKNTEAFF. The DNA of the CDR3 is TGTGCCAGCAGGGAGGGGACATCTAAGAACACTGAAGCTTTCTTT.

This clonotype has ten or more counts. This rearrangement joins TRBV12-3 or TRBV12-4 to TRBJ2-2; 8 bases map to TRBD2. Trimming at V came to 3 bases and at J to 6 bases, leaving 6 bases not matched to a gene. The CDR3 sequence is 15 residues long. CDR3 DNA sequence: TGTGCCAGCAGTTTGGGGCGGGAGGTACCCGGGGAGCTGTTTTTT. This sequence encodes CASSLGREVPGELFF.

Remarks on this clonotype: A much larger clone sits a single nucleotide away, making a read error possible. The chain carries TRBV12-3 or TRBV12-4 and TRBJ1-2; D gene unclear. Trimming took off 0 bases at V and 7 bases at J, with 15 bases between the two ends. This CDR3 region has 15 residues. In DNA, the CDR3 is TGTGCCAGCAGTTTAGCGGGGAGGTCAGAACCTGGCTACACCTTC. The encoded protein is CASSLAGRSEPGYTF.

The chain carries TRBV7-2 and TRBJ2-2, with 15 nucleotides matching TRBD2. The length of the CDR3 is 19 residues. V trimming: 2 bases; J trimming: 4 bases; junction bases outside the gene matches: 8. Germline CDR1 SGHTA, CDR2 FQGNSA. The CDR3 here is CASSLLGTSGRSGTGELFF. The DNA for the CDR3 is TGTGCCAGCAGCTTATTGGGGACTAGCGGGAGGTCGGGCACCGGGGAGCTGTTTTTT.

This clonotype showed up many times. Mismatch with germline at one junction end may stem from a read error. V and J are TRBV5-1 and TRBJ2-1; maybe TRBD1 (5 bases). This CDR3 has 12 amino acids. Germline V gene lookup returns CDR1 SGHRS and CDR2 YFSETQ. CDR3 loop: CASSLVGDEQFF. In nucleotides, the CDR3 is TGTGCCAGCAGCTTAGTAGGGGATGAGCAGTTCTTC.

This clonotype was detected many times. This chain links TRBV7-2 with TRBJ2-7, with a weak D call TRBD2 (5 bases). The CDR3 length is 13 residues. Between the trimmed V and J ends, which lost 1 base and 4 bases, there was a span of 8 bases. Germline V gene sequence: CDR1 SGHTA, CDR2 FQGNSA. The CDR3 nucleotides read TGTGCCAGCAGCTTAGTCGGGGATTACGAGCAGTACTTC. It is translated as CASSLVGDYEQYF. Variable domain in full (rest from reference TRBV7-2 and TRBJ2-7): GAGVSQSPSNKVTEKGKDVELRCDPISGHTALYWYRQSLGQGLEFLIYFQGNSAPDKSGLPSDRFSAERTGGSVSTLTIQRTQQEDSAVYLCASSLVGDYEQYFGPGTRLTVT.

This clonotype was observed at least ten times. The chain employs TRBV20-1 and TRBJ2-1; maybe TRBD2 (6 bases). The germline CDR1 and CDR2 sequences are DFQATT and SNEGSKA (reference sequence). CDR3 length equals 16 residues. V was shortened by 6 bases and J by 4 bases, with 22 bases between the two germline ends. In DNA, the CDR3 is TGCAGTGCCGCTATATCCGGGACTCTTTCATACAATGAGCAGTTCTTC. It is translated as CSAAISGTLSYNEQFF.

This clonotype has ten or more counts. This chain links TRBV7-8 with TRBJ2-1; TRBD2 agrees at 9 bases. The germline CDR1 and CDR2 sequences are SGHVS and FQNEAQ. Trimming removed 5 bases from V and 4 bases from J; junction bases left unmatched: 6. This CDR3 has 15 amino acids. The CDR3 protein is CASSVTSGGYNEQFF. CDR3 bases: TGTGCCAGCAGCGTGACTAGCGGAGGTTACAATGAGCAGTTCTTC.

This clonotype was seen many times. The chain carries TRBV18 and TRBJ2-5; D is undetermined. The V gene lost 5 bases and the J gene lost 1 base, with 11 bases spanning the gap. The CDR3 sequence is 14 residues long. Germline values: CDR1 KGHSH, CDR2 LQKENI. The CDR3 DNA reads TGTGCCAGCTCAGCCCCTCTGCTCCAAGAGACCCAGTACTTC. Protein product: CASSAPLLQETQYF.

This chain links TRBV7-8 with TRBJ1-5, with 7 bases that match TRBD1. The germline gives CDR1 SGHVS, CDR2 FQNEAQ. V lost 2 bases and J lost 0; bases outside the gene matches: 7. The CDR3 length is 17 residues. DNA of the CDR3: TGTGCCAGCAGCTTAAGGGGGCGAGAGTATAGCAATCAGCCCCAGCATTTT. Residues: CASSLRGREYSNQPQHF.

A note on this clonotype: Only one base separates this from a far larger clonotype, so it likely reflects a read error. J is TRBJ2-7 and V is TRBV2, with TRBD2 matching over 11 bases. Germline CDR1 and CDR2: SNHLY and FYNNEI. This CDR3 comprises 14 residues. The V segment lost 3 bases and the J segment 6 bases; nucleotides outside the gene matches: 4. The CDR3 is CASSDFSGRGEQYF. DNA for the CDR3: TGTGCCAGCAGTGATTTTAGCGGGAGGGGCGAGCAGTACTTC.

This clonotype showed up just a few times. Germline is not matched at one junction end, which may reflect a read error. This sequence joins TRBV5-1 and TRBJ2-5, with D perhaps TRBD2 (6 bases). The CDR3 loop spans 18 amino acids. Germline V gene data show CDR1 as SGHRS and CDR2 as YFSETQ. CDR3 protein: CASSLRSGRRGGQESQYF. As DNA, the CDR3 is TGCGCCAGCAGCTTGCGGTCGGGACGGCGGGGAGGTCAAGAGTCCCAGTACTTC.

The chain combines TRBV9 with TRBJ2-2; no reliable D call. The CDR3 runs to 16 residues. The V end was cut by 0 bases, the J end by 0 bases, with 9 bases between. Germline-derived CDR1 and CDR2 are SGDLS and YYNGEE. The CDR3 reads CASSVAPGANTGELFF. The CDR3 coding sequence is TGTGCCAGCAGCGTAGCCCCAGGTGCGAACACCGGGGAGCTGTTTTTT.

The rearrangement links TRBV24-1 to TRBJ2-1; the D is unclear. The V and J ends lost 5 bases and 0 bases respectively, with 10 bases between them. This CDR3 spans 15 amino acids. Germline CDR1 is KGHDR and CDR2 is SFDVKD. CDR3 protein: CATSVGTSSYNEQFF. CDR3 nucleotides: TGTGCCACCAGTGTGGGAACGAGCTCCTACAATGAGCAGTTCTTC.

In its sample, this clonotype was seen many times. The CDR3 sequence: CASSPGQPYEQYF. CDR3 in DNA: TGTGCCAGCAGCCCGGGACAGCCATACGAGCAGTACTTC. The chain employs TRBV3-1 and TRBJ2-7; 7 positions agree with TRBD1. J was trimmed by 4 bases and V by 4 bases; bases with no gene match: 4. The CDR3 sequence is 13 residues long. Germline CDR1 reads LGHDT; CDR2 reads YNNKEL (reference sequence).

This clonotype appeared a few times. The V gene is TRBV4-1, the J gene TRBJ1-5; 8 nucleotides line up with TRBD1. V was pared by 0 bases and J by 6 bases, with 7 bases of the junction left unmatched. Germline loops: CDR1 MGHRA, CDR2 YSYEKL. This CDR3 region has 16 residues. The CDR3 bases are TGCGCCAGCAGCCAAGAGGGGACAGGTCTTAGTCAGCCCCAGCATTTT. It codes for CASSQEGTGLSQPQHF.